Below, 21 T cell receptor beta chains from the same sample are listed, as sequenced in a study of vaccination effects on CD4 cells after COVID-19. Under the ViraFEST assay, PBMC were stimulated with viral peptide pools so that antigen-specific CD4+ T cells expanded. Sequencing was performed afterwards. Researchers isolated CD4+ T cells once roughly nine days of culture had elapsed. Negative nucleocapsid antibody tests before and after vaccination confirmed no previous SARS-CoV-2 infection. Using immunoSEQ multiplex PCR, the repertoire was profiled, and TCRdb retains in-frame clones only, with some absent. The sample carries about 45,000 clones, roughly 72% recorded once. For these TCRs, the target antigens are not known. Material: CD4+ T cells from PBMCs cultured with SARS-CoV-2 spike peptides, obtained before COVID-19 vaccination. These receptors all stem from a human donor who received a COVID-19 vaccine.

The CDR3 region has the DNA TGTGCCAGCAGCCCGGGACAGACTTATAATTCACCCCTCCACTTT. Encoded protein: CASSPGQTYNSPLHF. The V gene is TRBV9, the J gene TRBJ1-6; 7 bases line up with TRBD1. The germline gives CDR1 SGDLS, CDR2 YYNGEE. The CDR3 length is 15 residues. V was clipped by 4 bases and J by 4 bases; unmatched bases: 5.

V gene TRBV6-5 combines with J gene TRBJ1-2; 7 nucleotides agree with TRBD1. Trimming at V came to 0 bases and at J to 7 bases, leaving 5 bases not matched to a gene. Germline CDR1 MNHEY, CDR2 SVGAGI. CDR3 length: 14 residues. In DNA form, the CDR3 reads TGTGCCAGCAGTTACTCGACAGGGCGGGGTGGCTACACCTTC. Protein sequence: CASSYSTGRGGYTF.

This sequence joins TRBV19 and TRBJ1-1; D is ambiguous. Looked up from germline, CDR1 is LNHDA and CDR2 is SQIVND (reference sequence). The CDR3 contains 11 residues. Trimming shortened V by 7 bases and J by 10 bases, and 13 bases separated the two germline ends. The CDR3 region is CASITSLAAFF. CDR3 coding DNA: TGTGCCAGTATCACCTCCCTTGCAGCTTTCTTT.

The chain links TRBV2 to TRBJ2-3; 9 bases agree with TRBD2. V gave up 6 bases and J gave up 5 bases; unmatched junction bases: 9. Germline assignment: CDR1 SNHLY and CDR2 FYNNEI. The CDR3 runs to 15 residues. Here the CDR3 DNA reads TGTGCCAGCAGGGGGGTAGCGGGGGTTAGAGATACGCAGTATTTT. It codes for CASRGVAGVRDTQYF.

The chain recombines TRBV2 with TRBJ1-5; D might be TRBD1 (6 bases). V dropped 5 bases and J dropped 0 bases, with 20 bases sitting between them. CDR1 is SNHLY and CDR2 is FYNNEI in the germline V gene. This CDR3 is built from 18 residues. The CDR3 DNA is TGTGCCAGCAGTCCCACCGGGACACCTAGTTATAGCAATCAGCCCCAGCATTTT. It codes for CASSPTGTPSYSNQPQHF.

In its sample, this clone was seen once. The chain links TRBV6-1 to TRBJ1-2; 7 bases line up with TRBD1. The junction had 3 bases not matched to a gene; V was cut back by 0 bases and J by 2 bases. Germline CDR1 is MNHNS and CDR2 is SASEGT. The CDR3 spans 15 residues. In nucleotides, the CDR3 is TGTGCCAGCAGTGAAGCGGCGACAGGGAACTATGGCTACACCTTC. Its translation is CASSEAATGNYGYTF.

The chain carries TRBV24-1 and TRBJ2-3, with D unclear. This CDR3 is 13 amino acids long. The V gene lost 4 bases and the J gene lost 6 bases, with 10 bases spanning the gap. Germline assignment: CDR1 KGHDR and CDR2 SFDVKD. DNA of the CDR3: TGTGCCACCAGTGAAAGGGTTTGGGATACGCAGTATTTT. Translated: CATSERVWDTQYF.

V gene TRBV20-1 combines with J gene TRBJ1-5; no definite D call. The CDR3 sequence is 12 residues long. V lost 3 bases to trimming and J lost 7 bases, with 10 bases between them. Germline loops: CDR1 DFQATT, CDR2 SNEGSKA (reference sequence). CDR3 loop: CSASPPQQPQHF. For the CDR3, the DNA is TGCAGTGCTAGTCCCCCTCAGCAGCCCCAGCATTTT.

In its sample, this clone was seen a few times. The chain carries TRBV7-2 and TRBJ2-3, with unresolved D. Germline CDR1 reads SGHTA; CDR2 reads FQGNSA. The CDR3 runs to 14 residues. Trimming cost V 1 base and J 0 bases, with 5 bases left between them. Written as DNA, the CDR3 is TGTGCCAGCAGCTTAGACAGTAGCACAGATACGCAGTATTTT. This codes for CASSLDSSTDTQYF.

The count of this clone is one. V usage is TRBV5-1 and J usage is TRBJ2-3; D remains unclear. The V gene lost 0 bases and the J gene lost 13 bases, with 15 bases spanning the gap. The germline gives CDR1 SGHRS, CDR2 YFSETQ. The CDR3 length is 13 residues. CDR3 residues: CASSLVYFQPEYF. DNA for the CDR3: TGCGCCAGCAGCTTGGTTTACTTCCAGCCCGAGTATTTT. Using reference TRBV5-1 and TRBJ2-3 for the parts outside the CDR3, the full variable domain is KAGVTQTPRYLIKTRGQQVTLSCSPISGHRSVSWYQQTPGQGLQFLFEYFSETQRNKGNFPGRFSGRQFSNSRSEMNVSTLELGDSALYLCASSLVYFQPEYFGPGTRLTVL.

This chain links TRBV5-8 with TRBJ2-4; 8 bases align to TRBD1. The CDR3 has 15 residues. The junction had 8 bases not matched to a gene; V was cut back by 4 bases and J by 5 bases. Germline V gene sequence: CDR1 SGHTS, CDR2 YDEGEE. CDR3 sequence (DNA): TGTGCCAGCAGCGTCCGGACAGGGCCCCAAAACATTCAGTACTTC. Amino acids: CASSVRTGPQNIQYF.

In this sample, this clone turned up a few times. The chain joins TRBV6-5 to TRBJ2-1; the match to TRBD2 covers 10 bases. With 4 bases clipped from V and 0 bases from J, the junction kept 3 bases outside the gene matches. This CDR3 is built from 16 residues. Per germline, CDR1 MNHEY and CDR2 SVGAGI. As DNA, the CDR3 is TGTGCCAGCAGTTTTTCTAGCGGGGGCTCCTACAATGAGCAGTTCTTC. It encodes CASSFSSGGSYNEQFF.

The V gene is TRBV6-1, the J gene TRBJ1-2; D is undetermined. The germline V and J ends were trimmed by 4 bases and 7 bases, with 22 bases remaining between them. In germline, CDR1 is MNHNS, CDR2 SASEGT. CDR3 size: 16 residues. The CDR3 nucleotides are TGTGCCAGCAGTGGACGAGTGGGCGCCGTTCCCTCTGGCTACACCTTC. Residues: CASSGRVGAVPSGYTF.

The rearrangement joins TRBV10-2 to TRBJ2-7; tentatively, D is TRBD2 (7 bases). Trimming took off 2 bases at V and 0 bases at J, with 20 bases between the two ends. Germline V lookup: CDR1 WSHSY, CDR2 SAAADI. The CDR3 consists of 18 residues. The CDR3 reads CASSEGGWGGASSYEQYV. The CDR3, as DNA: TGCGCCAGCAGTGAGGGAGGTTGGGGGGGGGCGAGCTCCTACGAGCAGTACGTC.

The chain recombines TRBV11-2 with TRBJ1-2; possible D gene TRBD1, 5 bases. V lost 5 bases, J lost 8 bases, and 18 bases lay in between. Germline CDR1 SGHAT, CDR2 FQNNGV. The CDR3 runs to 14 residues. The CDR3 coding sequence is TGTGCCAGCAGCCGGGGGATGGCCACACCAGGCTACACCTTC. Residues: CASSRGMATPGYTF.

The chain joins TRBV24-1 to TRBJ2-3; D perhaps matches TRBD2 (6 bases). The ends were cut back, 0 bases at V and 2 bases at J, with 11 bases in the middle. The CDR3 extends over 16 amino acids. Germline CDR1 KGHDR, CDR2 SFDVKD. DNA for the CDR3: TGTGCCACCAGTGATTTGACAGTAGCGGACACAGATACGCAGTATTTT. Translated, it gives CATSDLTVADTDTQYF.

This sequence joins TRBV24-1 and TRBJ1-2, with D unresolved. The germline V gene encodes CDR1 KGHDR and CDR2 SFDVKD. This CDR3 is 13 amino acids long. V was pared by 8 bases and J by 7 bases, with 16 bases between. The CDR3: CATTPGQRGGYTF. CDR3 sequence (DNA): TGTGCCACCACACCCGGCCAGCGGGGTGGCTACACCTTC.

In this sample, this clone turned up once. A junction boundary mismatches the germline segment, possibly from a read error. The J gene is TRBJ1-2, the V gene TRBV6-5; 9 nucleotides match TRBD1. Germline CDR1 is MNHEY and CDR2 is SVGAGI. The CDR3 is made up of 14 amino acids. The CDR3 DNA sequence: TGTGCCACCAGTCCCGGGACAGGGTTCGGTGGCTACACCTTC. Translated: CATSPGTGFGGYTF.

The V gene is TRBV15, the J gene TRBJ2-1, with TRBD2 as a possible D gene (5 bases). The CDR3 length is 18 residues. V dropped 0 bases and J dropped 0 bases, with 15 bases sitting between them. The germline V gene has CDR1 LNHNV and CDR2 YYDKDF (reference sequence). CDR3 loop: CATSRDRFGESSYNEQFF. The DNA for the CDR3 is TGTGCCACCAGCAGAGATAGGTTCGGGGAGAGCTCCTACAATGAGCAGTTCTTC.

CDR3 in DNA: TGTGCCAGCAGCCAAGCCCCGGGACTTCTTTTTAATTCACCCCTCCACTTT. Encoded protein: CASSQAPGLLFNSPLHF. The chain carries TRBV14 and TRBJ1-6; D is possibly TRBD1 (5 bases). In germline, CDR1 is SGHDN, CDR2 FVKESK. The length of the CDR3 is 17 residues. The V end lost 1 base, the J end lost 6 bases, and 16 bases lay between the germline ends.

This clone was counted a single time. The genes are TRBV9 and TRBJ1-2; D remains unclear. V dropped 4 bases and J dropped 4 bases, with 17 bases sitting between them. Germline V gene data show CDR1 as SGDLS and CDR2 as YYNGEE. This CDR3 has 15 amino acids. The CDR3 is CASSSHVDGPYGYTF. CDR3 coding DNA: TGTGCCAGCAGCTCCCATGTGGATGGGCCCTATGGCTACACCTTC.